The clone carrying this TCR beta chain was seen ten or more times. The sorted Tregs were CD4+CD25+CD127-/low cells. The V gene's germline CDR1 is MNHNS and CDR2 SASEGT. V was pared by 10 bases and J by 0 bases, with 16 bases between. The CDR3 is made up of 14 amino acids. MiXCR, run by TCRdb on the 5' RACE reads, gives a single entry per CDR3 protein. The sample has some 9,800 distinct CDR3 sequences, around 25% seen once. Sequenced: Tregs sorted from blood. The V gene is TRBV6-1, the J gene TRBJ2-7, with D possibly being TRBD2 (5 bases). The clonotype originates from a female donor with breast cancer. CDR3 loop: CATMDLRSSYEQYF. The CDR3 DNA follows: TGTGCCACGATGGACTTGAGGAGCTCCTACGAGCAGTACTTC.